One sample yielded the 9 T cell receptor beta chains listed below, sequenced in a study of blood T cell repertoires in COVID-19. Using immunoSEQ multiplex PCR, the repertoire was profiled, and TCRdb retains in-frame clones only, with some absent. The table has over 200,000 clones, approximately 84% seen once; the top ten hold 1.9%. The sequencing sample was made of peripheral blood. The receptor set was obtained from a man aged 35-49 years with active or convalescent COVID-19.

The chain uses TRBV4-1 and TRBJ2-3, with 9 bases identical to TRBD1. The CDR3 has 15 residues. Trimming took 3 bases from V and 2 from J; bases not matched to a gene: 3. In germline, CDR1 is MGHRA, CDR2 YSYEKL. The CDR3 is CASSHGTGLTDTQYF. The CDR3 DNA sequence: TGCGCCAGCAGCCACGGGACAGGGCTCACAGATACGCAGTATTTT.

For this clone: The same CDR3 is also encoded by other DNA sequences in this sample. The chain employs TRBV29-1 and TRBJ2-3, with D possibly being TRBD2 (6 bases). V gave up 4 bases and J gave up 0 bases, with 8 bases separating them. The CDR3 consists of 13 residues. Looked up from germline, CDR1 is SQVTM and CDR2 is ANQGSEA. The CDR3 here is CSVVRDSTDTQYF. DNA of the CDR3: TGCAGCGTTGTGCGGGACAGCACAGATACGCAGTATTTT.

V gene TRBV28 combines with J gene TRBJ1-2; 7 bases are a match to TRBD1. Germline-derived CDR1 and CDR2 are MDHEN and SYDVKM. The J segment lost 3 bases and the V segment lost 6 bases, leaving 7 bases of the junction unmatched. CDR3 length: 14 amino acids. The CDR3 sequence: CASRKEGADYGYTF. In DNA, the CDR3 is TGTGCCAGCAGGAAGGAGGGGGCTGACTATGGCTACACCTTC.

The DNA of the CDR3 is TGTGCCAGCAGTTATTCCCACATGAACACTGAAGCTTTCTTT. Translated, it gives CASSYSHMNTEAFF. The chain has TRBV6-5 and TRBJ1-1; no clear D gene. The CDR3 runs 14 residues. The V gene lost 3 bases and the J gene lost 0 bases, with 8 bases spanning the gap. Germline V gene data show CDR1 as MNHEY and CDR2 as SVGAGI.

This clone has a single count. CDR3 nucleotides: TGTGCCAGCAGCCACCAATATGGGACACCCCTAGAGACCTTC. Its protein product is CASSHQYGTPLETF. The V call is TRBV27, the J call TRBJ1-2, with D maybe TRBD1 (6 bases). V lost 6 bases to trimming and J lost 14 bases, with 25 bases between them. CDR1 is MNHEY and CDR2 is SMNVEV in the germline V gene (reference sequence). This CDR3 has 14 residues.

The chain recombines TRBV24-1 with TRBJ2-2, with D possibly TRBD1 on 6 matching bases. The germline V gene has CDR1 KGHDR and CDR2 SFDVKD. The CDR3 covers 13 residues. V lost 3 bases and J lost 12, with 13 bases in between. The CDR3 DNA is TGTGCCACCAGTGATGTTGACAGGTTAAAGCTGTTTTTT. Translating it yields CATSDVDRLKLFF.

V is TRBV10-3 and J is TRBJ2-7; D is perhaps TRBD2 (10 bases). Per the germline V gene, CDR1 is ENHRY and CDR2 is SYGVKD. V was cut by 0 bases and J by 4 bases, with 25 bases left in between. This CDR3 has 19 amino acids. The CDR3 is CAISESDRGRLAGLYEQYF. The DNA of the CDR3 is TGTGCCATCAGTGAGTCGGACAGGGGTCGACTAGCGGGTTTATACGAGCAGTACTTC.

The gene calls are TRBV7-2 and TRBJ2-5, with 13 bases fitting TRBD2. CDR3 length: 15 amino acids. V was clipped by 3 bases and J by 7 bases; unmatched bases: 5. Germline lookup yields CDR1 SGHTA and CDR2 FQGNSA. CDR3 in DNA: TGTGCCAGCAGCTTCCGTCGGACTAGCGGGGGGACCCAGTACTTC. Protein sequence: CASSFRRTSGGTQYF. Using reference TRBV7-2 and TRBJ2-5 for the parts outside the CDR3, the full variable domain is GAGVSQSPSNKVTEKGKDVELRCDPISGHTALYWYRQSLGQGLEFLIYFQGNSAPDKSGLPSDRFSAERTGGSVSTLTIQRTQQEDSAVYLCASSFRRTSGGTQYFGPGTRLLVL.

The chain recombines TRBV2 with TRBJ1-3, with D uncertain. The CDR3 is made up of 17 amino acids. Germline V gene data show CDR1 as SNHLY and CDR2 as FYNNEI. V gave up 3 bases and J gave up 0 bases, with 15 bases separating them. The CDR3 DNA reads TGTGCCAGCAGTGATCCCCGGCGGGGTCTCTCTGGAAACACCATATATTTT. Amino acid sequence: CASSDPRRGLSGNTIYF.